This T cell receptor beta chain was identified in a study of T cells after yellow fever vaccination (dated by TCRdb to about 2019). A note on the overall study: The SMART-Seq v4 Ultra Low Input RNA kit was used to prepare libraries from fractions with low cell numbers. The cohort comprised two healthy male donors, one aged 18 to 30 and one aged 30 to 39 years. Blood samples were taken at several timepoints before and after primary and secondary immunization, and bulk PBMC replicates and cell subsets were isolated. To follow T-cell clones before and after both primary and booster YFV17D yellow fever vaccination, bulk TCR alpha and beta repertoires underwent longitudinal sequencing. What the work shows at the level of the full study, not this receptor alone: After the booster, most clones that had expanded after primary vaccination were detected again (around 95% of CD4 and roughly 86% of CD8), suggesting broad maintenance of memory. A small share of clonotypes occurred in both CD4 and CD8 compartments, likely arising from convergent recombination. Only a couple of donors were included in the study, so the extent to which the findings can be generalized is limited. Computational filtering was needed because FACS-sorted repertoires could contain abundant contaminating clonotypes from the bulk population. The secondary T-cell response was found to be weaker but faster than the primary response, with a peak reached on day 5 rather than on day 15.

The germline V gene specifies SGHRS as CDR1 and YFSETQ as CDR2. V is reduced by 4 bases and J by 0 bases, leaving a spacing of 18 bases between them. There are 17 amino acids in the CDR3, from cysteine to phenylalanine inclusive. Of all the DNA, just the CDR3 is kept, 51 bases in frame from base 1. Concerning this clonotype itself: What antigen it recognizes has not been identified. Per-nucleotide qualities are absent, and no much larger clonotype sits a single base away.

Synthesis of TCR cDNA relied on 5'RACE template switching, a step that introduced a universal primer site along with unique molecular identifiers. Priming for cDNA synthesis came from both the TCR alpha and TCR beta constant segments. Library amplification involved two PCR steps, and the second step added sample barcodes and sequencing adapters. Sequencing of the libraries was done on either Illumina HiSeq 2500 (2x100 bp) or NovaSeq (2x150 bp). The study's own analysis went as follows. MIGEC handled demultiplexing of reads and collapsing into UMI consensus sequences, while MiXCR performed V(D)J alignment. Vaccine-responding clonotypes were identified with edgeR using replicate PBMC samples, with FDR below 0.01 and a log2 fold change above 5 up to day 15 being required. Bulk clonotypes were assigned CD4 or CD8 identity according to which sequenced CD4 or CD8 repertoire held them at higher abundance. TCRdb reanalyzed the raw reads on its own, using fastp at Q25 for trimming and MiXCR for clone calling, and kept in-frame beta chains. For every CDR3 protein sequence, its rows merge into one entry that carries the most common genes and DNA. The V and J calls and clone size are TCRdb's, not the authors'. The sample includes 300,000 or so distinct CDR3 sequences, with 7% to 9% observed a single time. The leading ten clones occupy approximately 18% of the sample.

Per the publication, the treatment or condition label means: live attenuated yellow fever vaccine strain. Two biological replicates of bulk PBMCs were collected at each blood-draw timepoint. PBMCs were isolated from peripheral blood using a standard Ficoll-Paque protocol. RNA was extracted with TriZol from bulk PBMCs, CD4 and CD8 fractions, and dextramer-positive and dextramer-negative fractions. Sequenced material: PBMCs, taken approximately 40 days after the first yellow fever vaccination. The TCR originated in a man between 18 and 29 years old who received the YFV17D yellow fever vaccine. This chain is built from TRBV5-1 and TRBJ2-3; the D gene is unclear. The bases read TGCGCCAGCAGCCCCGGTCTTCTAAATCATAGCACAGATACGCAGTATTTT. The translation is CASSPGLLNHSTDTQYF. Reference TRBV5-1 and TRBJ2-3 proteins supply the regions before and after the CDR3; the full variable domain is: KAGVTQTPRYLIKTRGQQVTLSCSPISGHRSVSWYQQTPGQGLQFLFEYFSETQRNKGNFPGRFSGRQFSNSRSEMNVSTLELGDSALYLCASSPGLLNHSTDTQYFGPGTRLTVL.